These 17 T cell receptor beta chains were sequenced from one sample in a study of cytomegalovirus exposure and HLA in healthy donors. The study ran its PCR with 60 Vbeta and 13 Jbeta primers. The method was immunoSEQ multiplex PCR; TCRdb's version includes in-frame clones alone and lacks a portion of them. Here the sample spans some 200,000 clones, about two thirds being singletons. Source material: PBMCs. These receptors were taken from a man in his forties in good health and CMV-seropositive.

The chain combines TRBV11-2 with TRBJ2-7, with D possibly TRBD1 on 6 matching bases. V was trimmed by 0 bases and J by 5 bases, leaving 14 bases between them. Germline V CDR1 and CDR2: SGHAT, FQNNGV. There are 15 residues in the CDR3. The CDR3 DNA follows: TGTGCCAGCAGCTTAGATCCGTACAGGGACAACGAGCAGTACTTC. Translating it yields CASSLDPYRDNEQYF.

This chain uses TRBV5-6 with TRBJ1-3, with TRBD1 matching over 8 bases. The V segment lost 0 bases and the J segment 4 bases; nucleotides outside the gene matches: 6. Germline V CDR1 and CDR2: SGHDT, YYEEEE. The CDR3 spans 16 residues. CDR3 sequence (DNA): TGTGCCAGCAGCTTGGAGCAGGGGGCTAGAGGAAACACCATATATTTT. This gives the protein CASSLEQGARGNTIYF.

There are a few counts of this clone. The rearrangement uses TRBV4-2 and TRBJ1-1, with TRBD1 matching 9 bases. The CDR3 has 14 amino acids. The ends lost 2 bases at V and 3 bases at J; junction bases unmatched: 1. CDR1 and CDR2 (germline): LGHNA, YNFKEQ. The chain's CDR3 is CASSQTGGDTEAFF. As DNA, the CDR3 is TGTGCCAGCAGCCAAACAGGGGGCGACACTGAAGCTTTCTTT.

The chain links TRBV28 to TRBJ2-1; 8 bases align to TRBD1. The CDR3 covers 15 residues. J was trimmed by 8 bases and V by 5 bases; bases with no gene match: 11. The germline V gene has CDR1 MDHEN and CDR2 SYDVKM. CDR3: CASSRRTGSRDEQFF. CDR3 coding DNA: TGTGCCAGCAGTCGGCGGACAGGGTCTCGCGATGAGCAGTTCTTC.

The J gene is TRBJ1-4, the V gene TRBV4-1; possible D gene TRBD1, 6 bases. This CDR3 comprises 16 residues. Per germline, CDR1 MGHRA and CDR2 YSYEKL. V lost 0 bases and J lost 8, with 16 bases in between. The CDR3 loop reads CASSQEKGGRYEKLFF. As DNA, the CDR3 is TGCGCCAGCAGCCAAGAGAAAGGGGGTCGGTACGAAAAACTGTTTTTT.

The chain employs TRBV27 and TRBJ2-1; 11 bases fit TRBD2. The CDR3 is 15 residues long. Germline V gives CDR1 MNHEY, CDR2 SMNVEV (reference sequence). V dropped 6 bases and J dropped 3; count of bases not matched to a gene: 4. This CDR3 reads CASSLGLADYNEQFF. For the CDR3, the DNA is TGTGCCAGCAGCTTGGGACTAGCGGACTACAATGAGCAGTTCTTC.

This clone occurred a few times. The chain joins TRBV6-4 to TRBJ2-1, with 9 bases lining up with TRBD2. The CDR3 totals 15 residues. The germline gives CDR1 MRHNA, CDR2 SNTAGT. V dropped 2 bases and J dropped 5; count of bases not matched to a gene: 4. The CDR3 protein is CASSDQAGGNNEQFF. CDR3 nucleotide sequence: TGTGCCAGCAGTGACCAGGCGGGGGGGAACAATGAGCAGTTCTTC.

The sample holds a few counts of this clone. J is TRBJ1-1 and V is TRBV6-1; 11 bases are a match to TRBD1. Looked up from germline, CDR1 is MNHNS and CDR2 is SASEGT. V gave up 8 bases and J gave up 9 bases; unmatched junction bases: 5. CDR3 size: 12 residues. In DNA form, the CDR3 reads TGTGCCAGCGTCTGGGACAGGGGGAAAGCTTTCTTT. Amino acids: CASVWDRGKAFF.

The rearrangement joins TRBV28 to TRBJ2-5; 7 nucleotides agree with TRBD1. Germline CDR1 and CDR2: MDHEN and SYDVKM. The CDR3 has 15 residues. V shed 5 bases and J 5 bases; nucleotides not matched to a gene: 11. The CDR3 nucleotides read TGTGCCAGCAGTCCCCCCCCGACAGGGCTGGAGACCCAGTACTTC. Protein product: CASSPPPTGLETQYF.

For the CDR3, the DNA is TGTGCCAGCAGTTTAACAGACAGGGTGAACACTGAAGCTTTCTTT. Amino acid sequence: CASSLTDRVNTEAFF. V gene TRBV27 combines with J gene TRBJ1-1, with TRBD1 matching 7 bases. In germline, CDR1 is MNHEY, CDR2 SMNVEV (reference sequence). V shed 2 bases and J 0 bases; nucleotides not matched to a gene: 3. This CDR3 is 15 amino acids long.

A few counts support this clone. Other DNA variants within this sample encode the same CDR3. The chain employs TRBV5-1 and TRBJ2-7; the match to TRBD1 covers 9 bases. Per the germline V gene, CDR1 is SGHRS and CDR2 is YFSETQ. CDR3 length: 15 amino acids. V lost 4 bases and J lost 1; bases outside the gene matches: 6. The CDR3 DNA follows: TGCGCCAGCAGCCTGGATGGACAGGGGTCCTACGAGCAGTACTTC. Encoded protein: CASSLDGQGSYEQYF.

The chain combines TRBV7-2 with TRBJ2-3; 12 positions agree with TRBD2. From germline, CDR1 is SGHTA and CDR2 FQGNSA. J gave up 0 bases and V 6 bases, and 7 bases lay outside the gene matches. The length of the CDR3 is 17 residues. The CDR3 bases are TGTGCCAGCAGACAACGGGGGACTAGCGGGAGCACAGATACGCAGTATTTT. This gives the protein CASRQRGTSGSTDTQYF.

This clone was seen just once. The chain carries TRBV2 and TRBJ2-1; 10 nucleotides line up with TRBD2. Germline V gene lookup returns CDR1 SNHLY and CDR2 FYNNEI. The CDR3 sequence is 16 residues long. The ends lost 6 bases at V and 3 bases at J; junction bases unmatched: 8. The CDR3 DNA reads as TGTGCCAGCAGCCGTACCCTAGCGGGGGTCTACAATGAGCAGTTCTTC. Protein product: CASSRTLAGVYNEQFF.

This clone was detected only a few times. It is unclear where the CDR3 begins or ends on the DNA, so no DNA is shown, and the CDR3 is as TCRdb lists it. CDR3 sequence: CATWGRGTSGNTIYF. J is TRBJ1-3 and V is TRBV21-1. TRBV21-1 is a pseudogene locus. The CDR3 is 15 residues long, counting both termini.

This clone was detected only once. The V gene is TRBV27, the J gene TRBJ1-5; a possible D gene is TRBD1 (5 bases). The CDR3 loop spans 14 amino acids. Germline CDR1 is MNHEY and CDR2 is SMNVEV (reference sequence). V lost 4 bases, J lost 6 bases, and 13 bases lay in between. The CDR3: CASSSSWGGQPQHF. In nucleotides, the CDR3 is TGTGCCAGCAGTTCCTCCTGGGGGGGTCAGCCCCAGCATTTT.

The V and J genes are TRBV29-1 and TRBJ2-1; the match to TRBD1 covers 7 bases. The V and J ends lost 3 bases and 7 bases, in that order; junction bases with no gene match: 6. The CDR3 has 13 residues. The germline CDR1 and CDR2 sequences are SQVTM and ANQGSEA. CDR3 in amino acids: CSVDGSQGNEQFF. CDR3 nucleotides: TGCAGCGTTGATGGCTCACAGGGGAATGAGCAGTTCTTC.

This clone was detected a few times. The chain recombines TRBV5-6 with TRBJ2-1; possibly TRBD2 for D (5 bases). V shed 4 bases and J shed 9 bases, with 8 bases lying between them. Per germline, CDR1 SGHDT and CDR2 YYEEEE. The CDR3 totals 11 residues. CDR3 bases: TGTGCCAGCAGCACGGGGATTGAGCAGTTCTTC. Translation gives CASSTGIEQFF.